These 8 T cell receptor beta chains were sequenced from one sample in a study of human T cells and chemical hapten exposure. TCRdb re-called the RACE reads with MiXCR, one entry per CDR3 protein. The repertoire consists of about 120,000 distinct CDR3 sequences, with 11% occurring once and the leading ten covering 2.4%. The time point denotes: patch test 3, about 24 weeks after DPC sensitization. The treatment denotes: therapeutic diphenylcyclopropenone sensitization with weekly scalp DPC. The sequencing used whole blood, collected in connection with sensitization to the hapten diphenylcyclopropenone (DPC). These receptors were taken from a woman between 45 and 65 years old with alopecia areata. Some clones in this sample may be carry-over from other donors' samples.

This clonotype has a handful of counts. This chain connects TRBV12-3 or TRBV12-4 to TRBJ2-1; 13 bases fit TRBD2. Trimming at V came to 1 base and at J to 7 bases, leaving 1 base not matched to a gene. The CDR3 covers 15 residues. The CDR3 nucleotides are TGTGCCAGCAGTTTAGGACTAGCGGGGGGAAATGAGCAGTTCTTC. Amino acids: CASSLGLAGGNEQFF.

This clonotype occurred a few times. The chain links TRBV5-1 to TRBJ2-1; 9 bases map to TRBD1. CDR1 and CDR2 from the germline V gene are SGHRS and YFSETQ. Losses at the gene ends were 5 bases for V and 4 bases for J; bases not matched to a gene: 10. This CDR3 spans 16 amino acids. The CDR3 region is CASRVSGQGSYNEQFF. The CDR3 nucleotides read TGCGCCAGCAGGGTGTCGGGACAGGGCAGTTACAATGAGCAGTTCTTC.

In its sample, this clonotype was seen a few times. The chain has TRBV12-3 or TRBV12-4 and TRBJ1-5; the D gene is possibly TRBD1 (5 bases). This CDR3 is 13 amino acids long. Trimming stripped 2 bases from V and 7 bases from J, with 9 bases between. The chain's CDR3 is CASSLRGGQPQHF. In nucleotides, the CDR3 is TGTGCCAGCAGTTTAAGGGGAGGGCAGCCCCAGCATTTT.

This clonotype was recorded a few times. A single base separates this from a much larger clone, so it may be a read error. The chain is built from TRBV6-2 or TRBV6-3 and TRBJ2-5; D ambiguous. The CDR3 runs 14 residues. The germline V and J ends were trimmed by 0 bases and 2 bases, with 7 bases remaining between them. The germline V gene encodes CDR1 MNHEY and CDR2 SVGEGT. The CDR3 spells CASSYSGRQETQYF. The CDR3 nucleotides are TGTGCCAGCAGTTACTCGGGAAGACAAGAGACCCAGTACTTC.

This clonotype was seen at least ten times. This chain uses TRBV12-3 or TRBV12-4 with TRBJ2-7, with D maybe TRBD2 (5 bases). V was clipped by 3 bases and J by 6 bases, with 12 bases between them. The CDR3 extends over 13 amino acids. The CDR3 region has the DNA TGTGCCAGCAGTTTTGGGGAGTTGGTCGAGCAGTACTTC. Protein: CASSFGELVEQYF.

This clonotype was seen only a few times. The rearrangement uses TRBV20-1 and TRBJ2-7; a possible D gene is TRBD2 (5 bases). V was pared by 4 bases and J by 6 bases, with 16 bases between. Germline V lookup: CDR1 DFQATT, CDR2 SNEGSKA (reference sequence). The CDR3 covers 13 residues. CDR3 protein: CSAKYGDLAEQYF. The CDR3 DNA reads as TGCAGTGCTAAATACGGGGATCTGGCCGAGCAGTACTTC.

This clonotype has ten or more counts. The rearrangement links TRBV7-2 to TRBJ1-2; D ambiguous. There are 14 residues in the CDR3. CDR1 SGHTA and CDR2 FQGNSA come from the germline V gene. V lost 1 base, J lost 4 bases, and 10 bases lay in between. The CDR3 loop reads CASSLEGSVYGYTF. CDR3 nucleotides: TGTGCCAGCAGCTTAGAAGGCAGTGTCTATGGCTACACCTTC.

The chain recombines TRBV2 with TRBJ2-7, with D possibly matching TRBD1 (6 bases). Germline V gives CDR1 SNHLY, CDR2 FYNNEI. This CDR3 is 14 amino acids long. Between the trimmed V and J ends, which lost 6 bases and 3 bases, there was a span of 15 bases. The CDR3, as DNA: TGTGCCAGCAGCCTTCAGGACAGCGTCTACGAGCAGTACTTC. Translated, it gives CASSLQDSVYEQYF.